Detailed here is one T cell receptor beta chain. Its antigen remains unknown. These data originate in a study of T cell repertoires in cytomegalovirus infection. In the study overall: CMV epitopes that were recently identified and HLA-C-restricted were used alongside well-studied HLA-B-restricted ones. Signatures in public TCR beta sequences pointed to both CMV infection and matching HLA type.

CDR1 MGHRA and CDR2 YSYEKL come from the germline V gene. There are 14 residues in the CDR3. V was clipped by 4 bases and J by 7 bases, with 14 bases between them. TCRdb independently ran MiXCR on the reads; one entry per CDR3 protein. The sample gives approximately 310,000 distinct CDR3 sequences, around a quarter of which show up once; 13% is in the top ten. Sequenced here: cultured PBMCs, sampled from culture after CMV antigen stimulation. The receptor comes from a human donor in good health (CMV status not recorded). Some clones in this sample may be carry-over from other donors' samples. The V gene is TRBV4-1, the J gene TRBJ2-1; D ambiguous. The CDR3 DNA is TGCGCCAGCAGCCCTAGTGAAATAGGGAATGAGCAGTTCTTC. Translated, it gives CASSPSEIGNEQFF.